This T cell receptor (beta chain) was sequenced during a study of blood T cell repertoires in COVID-19. With 0 bases clipped from V and 1 base from J, the junction kept 2 bases outside the gene matches. Germline V gene data show CDR1 as KGHSH and CDR2 as LQKENI. The CDR3 runs to 15 residues. Measured with immunoSEQ multiplex PCR; TCRdb has only the in-frame clones, and not every one. This sample has over 120,000 clones, with 70% to 80% found just once. The genes are TRBV18 and TRBJ1-1; 7 nucleotides match TRBD1. Sequencing input: peripheral blood. The origin of this receptor is a woman in her seventies with COVID-19, enrolled during active disease. This CDR3 reads CASSPPEGANTEAFF. CDR3 DNA: TGTGCCAGCTCACCACCGGAGGGGGCGAACACTGAAGCTTTCTTT.